Presented here are 5 T cell receptor beta chains from one specimen sequenced in a study of blood T cell repertoires in COVID-19. Here immunoSEQ multiplex PCR was the method, and the copy in TCRdb shows in-frame clones only, minus some. The data contain 250,000 to 300,000 clones, less than 90% of them singletons. Sequenced input: peripheral blood. The receptors derive from a young woman with COVID-19, enrolled during active disease.

The chain carries TRBV7-8 and TRBJ2-1; 15 bases line up with TRBD2. The length of the CDR3 is 18 residues. V lost 4 bases, J lost 6 bases, and 10 bases stayed unmatched. Germline CDR1 and CDR2: SGHVS and FQNEAQ. This CDR3 is CASSSSFGTSGGRNEQFF. The CDR3 bases are TGTGCCAGCAGCTCCTCCTTCGGGACTAGCGGGGGGCGCAATGAGCAGTTCTTC.

The gene calls are TRBV6-5 and TRBJ2-2; perhaps TRBD2 as D (6 bases). V was cut by 6 bases and J by 1 base, with 9 bases left in between. There are 14 residues in the CDR3. Germline V gene data show CDR1 as MNHEY and CDR2 as SVGAGI. CDR3 nucleotides: TGTGCCAGCAGGTCCGGGAGGAACACCGGGGAGCTGTTTTTT. It codes for CASRSGRNTGELFF.

The rearrangement uses TRBV5-5 and TRBJ1-1, with D unclear. With 4 bases removed from V and 7 bases from J, the gap between germline ends came to 11 bases. Per germline, CDR1 SGHKS and CDR2 YYEKEE (reference sequence). CDR3 length: 12 residues. The CDR3 region has the DNA TGTGCCAGCAGCGAGGGAAATAGTGAAGCTTTCTTT. Its protein is CASSEGNSEAFF.

The J gene is TRBJ1-1, the V gene TRBV5-4; D call uncertain. This CDR3 region has 15 residues. With 3 bases removed from V and 0 bases from J, the gap between germline ends came to 12 bases. Germline CDR1 SGHNT, CDR2 YYREEE (reference sequence). CDR3 amino acids: CASSSWEYMNTEAFF. The CDR3 region has the DNA TGTGCCAGCAGCTCCTGGGAGTACATGAACACTGAAGCTTTCTTT.

The chain carries TRBV5-6 and TRBJ2-1; no clear D gene. The CDR3 runs 13 residues. V was clipped by 4 bases and J by 8 bases, with 13 bases between them. Per germline, CDR1 SGHDT and CDR2 YYEEEE. Here the CDR3 reads CASSLPFSDEQFF. The CDR3 coding sequence is TGTGCCAGCAGCCTCCCATTCAGCGATGAGCAGTTCTTC. The entire variable domain, with the rest obtained from reference TRBV5-6 and TRBJ2-1, is as follows: DAGVTQSPTHLIKTRGQQVTLRCSPKSGHDTVSWYQQALGQGPQFIFQYYEEEERQRGNFPDRFSGHQFPNYSSELNVNALLLGDSALYLCASSLPFSDEQFFGPGTRLTVL.